This entry concerns a single T cell receptor (beta chain). TCRdb used MiXCR to reprocess the 5' RACE reads, holding one entry per CDR3 protein. The sample has nearly 95,000 distinct CDR3 sequences, around 17% seen once. The data were taken from a study of early T cells in non-severe SARS-CoV-2 infection. CDR1 and CDR2 from the germline V gene are ENHRY and SYGVKD. CDR3 length equals 14 residues. Trimming left V 6 bases short and J 5 bases short, with 14 bases between. The TCR sequence derives from an adult who was a healthcare worker with PCR-confirmed SARS-CoV-2 infection or an uninfected control (not recorded which). The chain recombines TRBV10-3 with TRBJ1-5; D not resolved. The sample was whole blood, taken at baseline. In DNA, the CDR3 is TGTGCCATCAGCCTTGGAGGGCGGGATCAGCCCCAGCATTTT. This translates into CAISLGGRDQPQHF.